This TCR beta chain was retrieved from a study of T cell repertoires in cytomegalovirus infection. Study-wide background: Shared public TCR beta signatures pointed to both CMV infection and a matching HLA type.

TCRdb redid the calling of the reads with MiXCR, one entry per CDR3 protein. The sample holds roughly 150,000 distinct CDR3 sequences, less than 25% seen once. Trimming took 4 bases from V and 9 from J; bases not matched to a gene: 9. Germline V gives CDR1 MRHNA, CDR2 SNTAGT. The CDR3 contains 15 residues. This clonotype has just a few counts. What it binds is unknown. The chain combines TRBV6-4 with TRBJ2-1; 10 bases agree with TRBD1. The sequencing here drew on CD8+ T cells from cultured PBMCs, taken from culture after CMV antigen stimulation. This clonotype was sampled from a human donor in good health (CMV status not recorded). Some clones in this sample may be carry-over from other donors' samples. DNA for the CDR3: TGTGCCAGCAGTGGAGCCGGGACAGGGGTTGGTGAGCAGTTCTTC. Protein sequence: CASSGAGTGVGEQFF.